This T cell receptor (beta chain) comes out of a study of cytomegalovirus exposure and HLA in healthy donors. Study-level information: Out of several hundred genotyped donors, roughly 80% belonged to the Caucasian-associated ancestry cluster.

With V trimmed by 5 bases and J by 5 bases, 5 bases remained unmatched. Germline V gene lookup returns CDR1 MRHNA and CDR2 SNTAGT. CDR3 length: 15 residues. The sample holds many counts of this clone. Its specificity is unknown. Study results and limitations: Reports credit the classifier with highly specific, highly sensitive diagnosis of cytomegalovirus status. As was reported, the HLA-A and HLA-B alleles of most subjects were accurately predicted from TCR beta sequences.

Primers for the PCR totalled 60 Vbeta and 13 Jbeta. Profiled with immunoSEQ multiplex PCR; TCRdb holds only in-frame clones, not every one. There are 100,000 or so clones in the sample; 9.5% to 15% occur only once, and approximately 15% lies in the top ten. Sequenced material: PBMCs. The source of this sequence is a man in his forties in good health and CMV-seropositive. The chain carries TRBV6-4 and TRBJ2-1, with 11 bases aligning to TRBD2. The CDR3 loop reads CASSRGTSGNNEQFF. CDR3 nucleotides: TGTGCCAGCAGTCGCGGGACTAGCGGAAACAATGAGCAGTTCTTC.